This T cell receptor beta chain was documented in a study of CD8 T cells in Susac syndrome. This clonotype occurred once. RNA, at about 0.5 to 1 ug, was reverse transcribed with random hexamers. Amplification of TCR beta CDR3 spanned 54 Vbeta and 13 Jbeta via immunoSEQ multiplex PCR. TCRdb re-derived calls from the immunoSEQ multiplex PCR reads in MiXCR, one entry per CDR3 protein. The table records around 300,000 distinct CDR3 sequences, 90% to 95% of them present only once. Germline V gives CDR1 GTSNPN, CDR2 SVGIG (reference sequence). V lost 4 bases and J 7 bases, leaving 14 bases between the germline ends. CDR3 size: 14 residues. The T cells that were sequenced for TCR beta were CD8+ and CD4+ cells from blood.

The chain joins TRBV30 to TRBJ1-6; a possible D gene is TRBD1 (5 bases). The clonotype was recovered from a human donor with multiple sclerosis. Sequencing used CD4+ T cells from PBMCs. CDR3 sequence reads: CAWTRGRGNSPLHF. CDR3 sequence (DNA): TGTGCCTGGACTCGGGGCCGGGGGAATTCACCCCTCCACTTT.